This T cell receptor (beta chain) was identified in a study of blood T cell repertoires in COVID-19. Study details: Acute-phase and convalescent COVID-19 samples originated in the United States, Italy and Spain. Sources were T cells, B-cell-depleted T cells, or PBMCs; the material itself was cDNA or gDNA.

Germline V CDR1 and CDR2: MNHEY, SMNVEV (reference sequence). Deletions cut 4 bases from V and 2 bases from J, with 15 bases between. The CDR3 sequence is 15 residues long. Authors' processing steps: Amplification of reference gene primers was used by the study to estimate nucleated cell counts. The method was immunoSEQ multiplex PCR; TCRdb's version includes in-frame clones alone and lacks a portion of them. The V and J calls and the clone size are those of that table, but D and trimming were determined from the DNA. The repertoire has about 62,000 clones, roughly 92% of them found once; the top ten carry roughly 5.2%.

The chain recombines TRBV27 with TRBJ2-7; perhaps TRBD1 as D (6 bases). The sample consisted of peripheral blood. This clonotype originated in a human donor in a cohort sampled during active COVID-19. The DNA for the CDR3 is TGTGCCAGCAGTTCATACTTAAGACAGGCCTACGAGCAGTACTTC. Protein product: CASSSYLRQAYEQYF.